Listed here are 15 T cell receptor beta chains from one sample, sequenced in a study of blood T cells in healthy people across ages. Next came a second PCR, run for roughly 6 to 11 cycles, which used a sample-barcoded 5' primer along with a J-beta primer mix. MiXCR, applied by TCRdb to the 5' RACE reads, yields one record per CDR3 protein. Here the sample spans 750,000 to 950,000 distinct CDR3 sequences, about 53% being singletons. The sequencing input was blood. The receptors were sampled from a man of 80 years or more in good health.

This rearrangement joins TRBV5-1 to TRBJ2-1, with 8 bases fitting TRBD2. J lost 7 bases, V lost 4 bases, and 7 bases had no gene match. Germline assignment: CDR1 SGHRS and CDR2 YFSETQ. CDR3 length: 14 amino acids. The CDR3 protein is CASSIPGGENEQFF. The DNA of the CDR3 is TGCGCCAGCAGCATACCGGGAGGGGAGAATGAGCAGTTCTTC.

The chain is built from TRBV4-1 and TRBJ2-1; D is uncertain. Between the trimmed V and J ends, which lost 1 base and 11 bases, there was a span of 9 bases. The CDR3 spans 12 residues. Germline V CDR1 and CDR2: MGHRA, YSYEKL. The CDR3 DNA is TGCGCCAGCAGCCAAGGAGGCGGAAAGCAGTTCTTC. Translation gives CASSQGGGKQFF.

Only a few counts were recorded for this clonotype. The V call is TRBV3-1, the J call TRBJ1-2, with D perhaps matching TRBD1 (6 bases). V lost 5 bases, J lost 7 bases, and 11 bases lay in between. The CDR3 runs 12 residues. Germline-derived CDR1 and CDR2 are LGHDT and YNNKEL (reference sequence). The CDR3 reads CASSSGGLGYTF. In nucleotides, the CDR3 is TGTGCCAGCAGCTCCGGGGGGCTTGGCTACACCTTC.

V and J are TRBV7-6 and TRBJ2-4, with TRBD2 identical over 13 bases. TRBJ2-7 matches the DNA end more closely, so the J call is doubtful. CDR3 size: 17 residues. The germline CDR1 and CDR2 sequences are SGHVS and FNYEAQ. The CDR3 DNA sequence: TGTGCCAGCAGCCAAACTGGACTAGCGGGAGAGGGGGACGAGCAGTACTTC. Translation gives CASSQTGLAGEGDEQYF.

This clonotype has just a few counts. The rearrangement uses TRBV2 and TRBJ1-2, with D tentatively TRBD1 (6 bases). The germline V gene has CDR1 SNHLY and CDR2 FYNNEI. The V end was cut by 3 bases, the J end by 4 bases, with 9 bases between. There are 13 residues in the CDR3. CDR3 in amino acids: CASSEQGLYGYTF. The DNA for the CDR3 is TGTGCCAGCAGTGAGCAGGGGCTCTATGGCTACACCTTC.

The rearrangement uses TRBV12-3 or TRBV12-4 and TRBJ2-7; D call uncertain. The CDR3 is 13 amino acids. V was clipped by 7 bases and J by 3 bases, with 13 bases between them. The CDR3 nucleotides are TGTGCCAGCATTGCAACGGGTTTCTACGAGCAGTACTTC. It translates to CASIATGFYEQYF.

V gene TRBV20-1 combines with J gene TRBJ2-7; a weak D match, TRBD2 (7 bases). The J call is uncertain, as TRBJ2-5 better fits the DNA end. CDR3 length equals 15 residues. CDR1 is DFQATT, CDR2 SNEGSKA, per germline (reference sequence). CDR3 protein: CSARAPGGRLETQYF. Written as DNA, the CDR3 is TGCAGTGCTAGAGCCCCCGGGGGGCGATTGGAGACCCAGTACTTC.

This clonotype appeared a few times. This chain joins TRBV5-1 and TRBJ2-1; 7 bases align to TRBD2. In germline, CDR1 is SGHRS, CDR2 YFSETQ. The trim removed 2 bases at V and 5 bases at J, leaving 7 bases unmatched. CDR3 length: 15 residues. CDR3 protein: CASSFGPSGDNEQFF. The DNA for the CDR3 is TGCGCCAGCAGCTTTGGTCCAAGCGGGGACAATGAGCAGTTCTTC.

The genes are TRBV7-2 and TRBJ2-1; perhaps TRBD2 as D (5 bases). The J call may be incorrect, as the DNA end agrees better with TRBJ2-7. Germline V lookup: CDR1 SGHTA, CDR2 FQGNSA. This CDR3 comprises 15 residues. The CDR3 is CASSPLRGYGDEQYF. In DNA form, the CDR3 reads TGTGCCAGCAGCCCCTTAAGAGGGTACGGGGATGAGCAGTACTTC.

The gene calls are TRBV27 and TRBJ1-4; 8 bases map to TRBD1. J lost 6 bases, V lost 10 bases, and 22 bases had no gene match. CDR3 length equals 18 residues. Germline CDR1 reads MNHEY; CDR2 reads SMNVEV (reference sequence). CDR3 residues: CANRTGQIGGRRHEKLFF. In DNA form, the CDR3 reads TGTGCCAACAGGACAGGGCAAATTGGCGGGCGTAGGCATGAAAAACTGTTTTTT.

The chain links TRBV5-1 to TRBJ2-7, with 7 bases that match TRBD1. CDR1 SGHRS and CDR2 YFSETQ come from the germline V gene. The CDR3 is 15 residues long. J lost 3 bases, V lost 4 bases, and 10 bases had no gene match. The CDR3 reads CASSHGGAGGYEQYF. The CDR3 DNA is TGCGCCAGCAGCCACGGTGGAGCAGGGGGCTACGAGCAGTACTTC.

This clonotype appeared a single time. The CDR3 loop is CASSLIERGEQYF. DNA of the CDR3: TGTGCCAGCAGCTTAATCGAGCGGGGAGAGCAGTACTTC. The chain combines TRBV7-9 with TRBJ2-4, with TRBD2 identical over 7 bases. Germline assignment: CDR1 SEHNR and CDR2 FQNEAQ (reference sequence). The CDR3 consists of 13 residues. V shed 2 bases and J 13 bases; nucleotides not matched to a gene: 8.

The chain employs TRBV9 and TRBJ1-1; D call uncertain. This CDR3 is built from 14 residues. The germline V gene encodes CDR1 SGDLS and CDR2 YYNGEE. Trimming removed 0 bases from V and 0 bases from J, with 6 bases in between. This CDR3 reads CASSVASVNTEAFF. The DNA of the CDR3 is TGTGCCAGCAGCGTAGCATCAGTGAACACTGAAGCTTTCTTT. Full variable domain (outside the CDR3, taken from reference TRBV9 and TRBJ1-1): DSGVTQTPKHLITATGQRVTLRCSPRSGDLSVYWYQQSLDQGLQFLIQYYNGEERAKGNILERFSAQQFPDLHSELNLSSLELGDSALYFCASSVASVNTEAFFGQGTRLTVV.

This clonotype was observed many times. The chain has TRBV28 and TRBJ2-1; the D gene is possibly TRBD2 (5 bases). The CDR3 contains 10 residues. Germline lookup yields CDR1 MDHEN and CDR2 SYDVKM. Trimming pared 9 bases from V and 9 bases from J, leaving 9 bases between. The CDR3 nucleotides read TGTGCCAGTGGACGGGGTGAGCAGTTCTTC. It yields the protein CASGRGEQFF.

This clonotype was counted only a few times. J is TRBJ2-3 and V is TRBV7-9; D unresolved. V dropped 1 base and J dropped 6 bases, with 11 bases sitting between them. The length of the CDR3 is 14 residues. CDR1 and CDR2 (germline): SEHNR, FQNEAQ (reference sequence). CDR3 region: CASSLERLSDTQYF. CDR3 sequence (DNA): TGTGCCAGCAGCTTAGAGAGACTGTCGGATACGCAGTATTTT.